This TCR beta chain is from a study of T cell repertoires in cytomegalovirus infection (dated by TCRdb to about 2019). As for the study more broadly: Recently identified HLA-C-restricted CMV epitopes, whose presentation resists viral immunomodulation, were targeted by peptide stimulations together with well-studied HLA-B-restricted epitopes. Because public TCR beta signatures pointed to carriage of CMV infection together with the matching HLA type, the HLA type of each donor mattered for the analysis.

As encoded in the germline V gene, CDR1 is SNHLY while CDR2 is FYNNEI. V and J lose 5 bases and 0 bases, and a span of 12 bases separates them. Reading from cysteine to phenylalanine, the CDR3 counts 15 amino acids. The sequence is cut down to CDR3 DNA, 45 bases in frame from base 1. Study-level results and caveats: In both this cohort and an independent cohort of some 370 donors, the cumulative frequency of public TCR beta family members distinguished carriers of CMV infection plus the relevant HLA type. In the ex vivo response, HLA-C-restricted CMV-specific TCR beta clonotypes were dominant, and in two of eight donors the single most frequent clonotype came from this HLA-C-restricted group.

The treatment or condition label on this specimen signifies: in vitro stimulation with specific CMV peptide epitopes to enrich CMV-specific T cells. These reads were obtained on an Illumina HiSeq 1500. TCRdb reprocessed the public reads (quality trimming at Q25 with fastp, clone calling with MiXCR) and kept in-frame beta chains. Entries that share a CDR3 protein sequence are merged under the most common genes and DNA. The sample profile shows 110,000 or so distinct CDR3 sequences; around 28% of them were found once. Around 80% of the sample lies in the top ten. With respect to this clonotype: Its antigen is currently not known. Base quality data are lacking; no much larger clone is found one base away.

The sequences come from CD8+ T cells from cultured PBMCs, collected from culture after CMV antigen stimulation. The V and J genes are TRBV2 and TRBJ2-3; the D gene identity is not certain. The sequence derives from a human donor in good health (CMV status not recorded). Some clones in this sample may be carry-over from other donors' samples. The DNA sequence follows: TGTGCCAGCAGTCTCGTAGAAGCAAGCACAGATACGCAGTATTTT. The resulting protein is CASSLVEASTDTQYF.